This T cell receptor beta chain originates from a study of beta chain features in type 1 diabetes. Study in general: There was similarity between patients and healthy donors in age, gender and cell yields.

This clone was detected a few times. Its cognate antigen is unknown. The whole isolated RNA underwent reverse transcription, so sequencing captured expressed TCRB transcripts. The assay was immunoSEQ multiplex PCR, and TCRdb's table has in-frame clones only and misses some. The profile shows roughly 500,000 clones, roughly 30% of them singletons. Germline-derived CDR1 and CDR2 are SGHTA and FQGNSA. The CDR3 has 17 amino acids. Trimming removed 7 bases from V and 0 bases from J; junction bases left unmatched: 13. Points from the study as a whole: Within each of all four CD4+ subsets, Type 1 diabetes patients had TCRB CDR3s that were moderately but significantly shorter. The study found fewer insertions and more deletions at VDJ junctions in type 1 diabetes patients.

The sequence was obtained from a man between 18 and 35 years old in good health. V is TRBV7-2 and J is TRBJ2-3; 7 nucleotides line up with TRBD2. Sequenced: naive CD4+ T cells from blood. This CDR3 reads CASTTRRAGVSTDTQYF. The CDR3 DNA is TGTGCCAGCACCACCCGTCGGGCGGGAGTGAGCACAGATACGCAGTATTTT.